These 8 T cell receptor beta chains were sequenced from one sample in a study of memory CD4+ T cells and cytomegalovirus serostatus. The sort gate was single viable CD3+CD4+CD8-CD45RO+ cells for memory CD4+ T cells. Assay used: immunoSEQ multiplex PCR; TCRdb lists only in-frame clones, some missing. The sample lists around 26,000 clones, about 80% seen once, with 0.68% in the top ten. What was sequenced was memory CD4+ T cells from blood. These TCRs come from an adult in good health and CMV-seronegative.

The chain employs TRBV6-5 and TRBJ1-5, with D unclear. From germline, CDR1 is MNHEY and CDR2 SVGAGI. This CDR3 spans 14 amino acids. V lost 5 bases to trimming and J lost 4 bases, with 12 bases between them. CDR3 sequence reads: CASSPSLRNQPQHF. The CDR3, as DNA: TGTGCCAGCAGTCCCTCGCTCCGGAATCAGCCCCAGCATTTT.

The rearrangement uses TRBV7-2 and TRBJ1-3; 9 nucleotides agree with TRBD1. J gave up 6 bases and V 4 bases, and 13 bases lay outside the gene matches. There are 17 residues in the CDR3. Germline-derived CDR1 and CDR2 are SGHTA and FQGNSA. CDR3 nucleotide sequence: TGTGCCAGCAGCTCTACGACAGGGGGGACCCCCCTAAACACCATATATTTT. It codes for CASSSTTGGTPLNTIYF.

V is TRBV11-3 and J is TRBJ1-2; unclear D gene. Trimming stripped 1 base from V and 3 bases from J, with 15 bases between. The length of the CDR3 is 16 residues. CDR1 and CDR2 (germline): SGHNT, YENEEA. The CDR3 spells CASSLGGSREDYGYTF. CDR3 in DNA: TGTGCCAGCAGCTTAGGCGGTAGCAGAGAAGACTATGGCTACACCTTC.

This clone has a handful of counts. The rearrangement uses TRBV10-3 and TRBJ2-5; tentatively, D is TRBD2 (7 bases). The CDR3 is made up of 14 amino acids. Trimming removed 2 bases at V and 2 bases at J, with 9 bases between. The germline V gene encodes CDR1 ENHRY and CDR2 SYGVKD. CDR3 in DNA: TGTGCCATCAGTGAGCGGGGGGCACAAGAGACCCAGTACTTC. This encodes CAISERGAQETQYF.

The chain joins TRBV11-2 to TRBJ2-3; either TRBD1 or TRBD2 may supply D (6 bases each). The length of the CDR3 is 17 residues. V lost 5 bases to trimming and J lost 0 bases, with 18 bases between them. The V gene's germline CDR1 is SGHAT and CDR2 FQNNGV. In nucleotides, the CDR3 is TGTGCCAGCAGCCCCCCTGGGGGGCGGTTGAGCACAGATACGCAGTATTTT. Protein: CASSPPGGRLSTDTQYF.

The chain carries TRBV11-3 and TRBJ1-5, with D hard to call. Germline CDR1 reads SGHNT; CDR2 reads YENEEA. This CDR3 region has 14 residues. V shed 6 bases and J shed 2 bases, with 11 bases lying between them. The CDR3 nucleotides are TGTGCCAGCAGGTTAAACAATGGCAATCAGCCCCAGCATTTT. Residues: CASRLNNGNQPQHF. Using reference TRBV11-3 and TRBJ1-5 for the parts outside the CDR3, the full variable domain is EAGVVQSPRYKIIEKKQPVAFWCNPISGHNTLYWYLQNLGQGPELLIRYENEEAVDDSQLPKDRFSAERLKGVDSTLKIQPAELGDSAVYLCASRLNNGNQPQHFGDGTRLSIL.

This clone was found a few times. The V gene is TRBV6-6, the J gene TRBJ1-5; D might be TRBD1 (6 bases). The CDR3 extends over 14 amino acids. V dropped 5 bases and J dropped 4 bases, with 12 bases sitting between them. The germline V gene encodes CDR1 MNHNY and CDR2 SVGAGI (reference sequence). The CDR3 sequence is CASSQTTGNQPQHF. CDR3 DNA sequence: TGTGCCAGCAGTCAAACTACAGGGAATCAGCCCCAGCATTTT.

The chain recombines TRBV15 with TRBJ1-4, with D tentatively TRBD1 (6 bases). Trimming removed 4 bases from V and 7 bases from J, with 16 bases in between. Per the germline V gene, CDR1 is LNHNV and CDR2 is YYDKDF (reference sequence). The CDR3 extends over 15 amino acids. CDR3 loop: CATSNNLGAGEKLFF. The CDR3 nucleotides are TGTGCCACCAGCAACAACCTGGGGGCAGGTGAAAAACTGTTTTTT.